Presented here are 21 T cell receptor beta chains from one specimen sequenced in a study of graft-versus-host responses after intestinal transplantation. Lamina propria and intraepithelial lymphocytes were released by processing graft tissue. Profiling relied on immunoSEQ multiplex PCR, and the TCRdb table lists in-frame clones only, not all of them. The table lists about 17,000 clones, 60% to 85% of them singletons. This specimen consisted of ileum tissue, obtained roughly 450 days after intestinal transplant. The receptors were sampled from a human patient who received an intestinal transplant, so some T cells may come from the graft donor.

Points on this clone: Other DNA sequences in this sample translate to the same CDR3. The CDR3 DNA sequence: TGTGCCAGCAGCCTGGGGGGCAGGACCTACGAGCAGTACTTC. Its translation is CASSLGGRTYEQYF. This sequence joins TRBV11-2 and TRBJ2-7, with D tentatively TRBD1 or TRBD2 (6 bases each). Trimming shortened V by 5 bases and J by 2 bases, and 13 bases separated the two germline ends. The germline V gene encodes CDR1 SGHAT and CDR2 FQNNGV. The CDR3 sequence is 14 residues long.

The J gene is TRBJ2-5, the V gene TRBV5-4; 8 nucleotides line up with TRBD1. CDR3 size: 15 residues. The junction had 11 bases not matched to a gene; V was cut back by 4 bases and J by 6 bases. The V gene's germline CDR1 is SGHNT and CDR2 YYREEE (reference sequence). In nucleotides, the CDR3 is TGTGCCAGCAGCGTGAGAATGACAGGGGAGAAGACCCAGTACTTC. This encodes CASSVRMTGEKTQYF.

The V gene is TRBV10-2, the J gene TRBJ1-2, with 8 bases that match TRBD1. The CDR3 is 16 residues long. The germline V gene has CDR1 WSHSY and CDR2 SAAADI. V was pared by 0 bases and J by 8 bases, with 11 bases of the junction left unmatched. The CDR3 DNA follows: TGCGCCAGCAGTGAGTCGGCTGGACAGGGCGCGGGCGGCTACACCTTC. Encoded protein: CASSESAGQGAGGYTF.

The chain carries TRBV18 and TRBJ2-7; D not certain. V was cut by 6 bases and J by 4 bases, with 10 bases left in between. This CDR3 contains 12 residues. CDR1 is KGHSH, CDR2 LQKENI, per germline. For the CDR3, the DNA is TGTGCCAGCTCCCAAATCCAGTACGAGCAGTACTTC. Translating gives CASSQIQYEQYF.

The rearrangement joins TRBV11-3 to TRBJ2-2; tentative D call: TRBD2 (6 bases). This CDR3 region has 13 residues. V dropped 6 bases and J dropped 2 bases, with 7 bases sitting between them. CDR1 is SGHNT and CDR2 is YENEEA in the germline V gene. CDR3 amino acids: CASREGNTGELFF. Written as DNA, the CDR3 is TGTGCCAGCAGGGAGGGAAACACCGGGGAGCTGTTTTTT.

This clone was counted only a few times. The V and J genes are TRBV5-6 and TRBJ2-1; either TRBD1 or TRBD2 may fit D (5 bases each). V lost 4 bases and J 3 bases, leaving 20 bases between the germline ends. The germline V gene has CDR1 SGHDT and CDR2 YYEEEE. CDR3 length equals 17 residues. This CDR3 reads CASSDRNRGVNYNEQFF. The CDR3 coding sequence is TGTGCCAGCAGCGACCGGAACAGAGGGGTAAACTACAATGAGCAGTTCTTC.

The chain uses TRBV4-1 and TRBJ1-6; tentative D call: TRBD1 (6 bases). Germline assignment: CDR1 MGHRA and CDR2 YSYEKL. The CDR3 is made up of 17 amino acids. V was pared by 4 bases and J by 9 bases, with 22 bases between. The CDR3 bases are TGCGCCAGCAGCCGCAAAGAGGTGGGACACCGATCTTCACCCCTCCACTTT. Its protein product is CASSRKEVGHRSSPLHF.

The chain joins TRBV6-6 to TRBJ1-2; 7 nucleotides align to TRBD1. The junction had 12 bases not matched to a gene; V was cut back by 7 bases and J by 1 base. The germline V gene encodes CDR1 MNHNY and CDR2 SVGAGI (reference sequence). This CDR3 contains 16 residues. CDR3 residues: CASTKTGSGVNYGYTF. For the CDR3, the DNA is TGTGCCAGCACCAAGACAGGGTCTGGGGTTAACTATGGCTACACCTTC.

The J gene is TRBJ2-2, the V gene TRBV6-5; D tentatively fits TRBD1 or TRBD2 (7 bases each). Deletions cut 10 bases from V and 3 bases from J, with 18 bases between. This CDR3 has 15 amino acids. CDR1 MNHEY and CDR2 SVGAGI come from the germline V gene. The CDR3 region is CAIRGGSPDTGELFF. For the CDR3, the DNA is TGTGCCATCAGGGGGGGGTCCCCGGACACCGGGGAGCTGTTTTTT.

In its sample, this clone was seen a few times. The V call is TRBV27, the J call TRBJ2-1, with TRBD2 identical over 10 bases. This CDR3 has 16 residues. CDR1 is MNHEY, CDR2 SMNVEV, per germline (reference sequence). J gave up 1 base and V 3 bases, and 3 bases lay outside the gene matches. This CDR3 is CASSLLAGASYNEQFF. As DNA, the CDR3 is TGTGCCAGCAGTTTGCTAGCGGGGGCATCCTACAATGAGCAGTTCTTC.

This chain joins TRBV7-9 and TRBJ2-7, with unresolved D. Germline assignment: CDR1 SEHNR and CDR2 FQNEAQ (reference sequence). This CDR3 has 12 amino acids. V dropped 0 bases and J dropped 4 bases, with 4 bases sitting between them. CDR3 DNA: TGTGCCAGCAGCTTAGCGCAATACGAGCAGTACTTC. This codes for CASSLAQYEQYF.

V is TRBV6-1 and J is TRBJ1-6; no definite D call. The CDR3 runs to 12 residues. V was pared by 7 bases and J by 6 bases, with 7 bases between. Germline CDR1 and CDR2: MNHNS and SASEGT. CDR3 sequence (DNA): TGTGCCAGCACCAACCCTAATTCACCCCTCCACTTT. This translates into CASTNPNSPLHF.

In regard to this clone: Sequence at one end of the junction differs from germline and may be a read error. The CDR3 here is CASSPFGDMQYF. DNA for the CDR3: TGTGCCAGCAGCCCCTTCGGAGATATGCAGTATTTT. This rearrangement joins TRBV6-1 to TRBJ2-3; D gene unclear. CDR1 MNHNS and CDR2 SASEGT come from the germline V gene. CDR3 length: 12 amino acids.

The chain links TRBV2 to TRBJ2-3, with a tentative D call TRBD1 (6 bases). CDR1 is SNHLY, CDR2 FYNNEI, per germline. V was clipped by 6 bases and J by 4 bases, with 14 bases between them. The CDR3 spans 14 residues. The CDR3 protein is CASRDIQGADTQYF. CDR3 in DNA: TGTGCCAGCAGGGACATACAGGGCGCAGATACGCAGTATTTT.

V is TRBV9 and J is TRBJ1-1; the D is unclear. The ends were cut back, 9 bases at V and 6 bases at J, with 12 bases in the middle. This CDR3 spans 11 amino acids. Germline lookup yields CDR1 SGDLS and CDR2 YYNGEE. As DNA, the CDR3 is TGTGCCACCCTCCCTGGGGCTGAAGCTTTCTTT. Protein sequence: CATLPGAEAFF.

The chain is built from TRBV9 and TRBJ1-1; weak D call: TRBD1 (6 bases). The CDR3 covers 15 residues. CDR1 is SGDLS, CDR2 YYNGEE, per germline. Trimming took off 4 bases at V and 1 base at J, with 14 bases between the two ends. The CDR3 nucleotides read TGTGCCAGCAGCCACCAAGGGGGAACGAACACTGAAGCTTTCTTT. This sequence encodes CASSHQGGTNTEAFF.

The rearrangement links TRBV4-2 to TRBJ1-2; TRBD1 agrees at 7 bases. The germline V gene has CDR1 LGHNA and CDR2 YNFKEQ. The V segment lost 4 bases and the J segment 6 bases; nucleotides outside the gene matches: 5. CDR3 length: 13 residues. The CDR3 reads CASSRDREDGYTF. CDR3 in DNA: TGTGCCAGCAGCCGAGACAGGGAGGATGGCTACACCTTC.

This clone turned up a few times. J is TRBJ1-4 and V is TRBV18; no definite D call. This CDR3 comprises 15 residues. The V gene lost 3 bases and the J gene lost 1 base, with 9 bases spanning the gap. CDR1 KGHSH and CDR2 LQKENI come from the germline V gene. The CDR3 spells CASSPEGRTNEKLFF. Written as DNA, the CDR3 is TGTGCCAGCTCACCTGAAGGGAGAACTAATGAAAAACTGTTTTTT.

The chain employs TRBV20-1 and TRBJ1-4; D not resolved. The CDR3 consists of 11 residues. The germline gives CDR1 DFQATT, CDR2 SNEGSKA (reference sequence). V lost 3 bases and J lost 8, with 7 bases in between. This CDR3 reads CSARPGEKLFF. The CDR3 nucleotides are TGCAGTGCTAGGCCAGGAGAAAAACTGTTTTTT.

The CDR3 sequence: CASSVGGLDEKLFF. The DNA of the CDR3 is TGTGCCAGCAGCGTAGGGGGCCTGGATGAAAAACTGTTTTTT. The chain has TRBV9 and TRBJ1-4, with D tentatively TRBD1 (5 bases). Looked up from germline, CDR1 is SGDLS and CDR2 is YYNGEE. This CDR3 has 14 amino acids. V was trimmed by 0 bases and J by 6 bases, leaving 9 bases between them.

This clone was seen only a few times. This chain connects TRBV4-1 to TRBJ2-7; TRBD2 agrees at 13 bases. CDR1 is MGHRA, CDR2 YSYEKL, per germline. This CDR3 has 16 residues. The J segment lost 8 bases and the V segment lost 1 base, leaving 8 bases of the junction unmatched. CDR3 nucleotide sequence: TGCGCCAGCAGCCAAGGGACTAGCGGGAGCGAGAAAAAGCAGTACTTC. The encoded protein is CASSQGTSGSEKKQYF.